This T cell receptor (beta chain) was recovered during a study of blood T cell repertoires in COVID-19. The V and J ends lost 2 bases and 12 bases respectively, with 16 bases between them. From germline, CDR1 is MGHRA and CDR2 YSYEKL. This CDR3 has 14 residues. TCRdb's copy holds only in-frame clones and misses some; the assay was immunoSEQ multiplex PCR. The repertoire holds fewer than 350,000 clones, with roughly 91% as singletons. This chain connects TRBV4-1 to TRBJ1-4; no definite D call. Sequencing was performed on PBMCs or T cells enriched from blood (not recorded which). This TCR was recovered from a woman aged 60-75 years in a cohort exposed to, infected with or recovered from COVID-19 (not recorded which). In DNA form, the CDR3 reads TGCGCCAGCAGCCAACGGTACAGTGCTAAGGAACTGTTTTTT. Residues: CASSQRYSAKELFF.